The TCR beta chain under discussion was sequenced for a study of blood T cell repertoires in COVID-19. Study in general: Samples of COVID-19 (acute and convalescent) were obtained from the United States, Italy and Spain. PBMCs, B-cell-depleted T cells, or T cells were the source of the cDNA or gDNA that made up the material.

In the original workflow: Researchers report that nucleated cell counts were estimated from reference gene primer amplification. The method was immunoSEQ multiplex PCR; TCRdb's version includes in-frame clones alone and lacks a portion of them. V and J calls and clone size follow that table, whereas D and trimming were derived from the DNA. Of hundreds of thousands of clones listed, approximately 77% are singletons. This clone was observed once. From germline, CDR1 is LGHDT and CDR2 YNNKEL (reference sequence). The CDR3 loop spans 15 amino acids. Trimming cost V 4 bases and J 7 bases; bases outside gene matches: 6.

Sequences were obtained from peripheral blood. This clonotype originated in a woman older than 75 with acute or convalescent COVID-19. The genes are TRBV3-1 (or the pseudogene TRBV3-2) and TRBJ1-6, with 8 bases fitting TRBD1. The CDR3 loop is CASSLGQGGNSPLHF. DNA for the CDR3: TGTGCCAGCAGCCTCGGACAGGGAGGAAATTCACCCCTCCACTTT.